This T cell receptor beta chain was sequenced during a study of blood T cell repertoires in COVID-19. Study as a whole: The recovered donors of Cohort 3 showed two negative PCRs, clearance, or symptom resolution. Sites across the United States, Italy and Spain contributed samples from acute and convalescent COVID-19. Sample material is recorded as cDNA or gDNA derived from T cells, B-cell-depleted T cells, or PBMCs.

This clone was seen just once. Repertoires were generated with immunoSEQ multiplex PCR, while TCRdb's copy carries only in-frame clones and drops some. The table includes 150,000 to 200,000 clones, approximately 86% detected once. Between the trimmed V and J ends, which lost 4 bases and 6 bases, there was a span of 6 bases. CDR1 MGHDK and CDR2 SYGVNS come from the germline V gene. This CDR3 is 11 amino acids long. Membership in each cohort depended on participant-reported clinical history. The sample taken for sequencing was PBMCs or T cells enriched from blood (not recorded which). The chain recombines TRBV25-1 with TRBJ1-1; tentatively, D is TRBD1 (5 bases). The source is a woman aged 40 to 55 in a cohort exposed to, infected with or recovered from COVID-19 (not recorded which). This chain's CDR3 is CASSVGPEAFF. DNA of the CDR3: TGTGCCAGCAGTGTGGGGCCTGAAGCTTTCTTT.